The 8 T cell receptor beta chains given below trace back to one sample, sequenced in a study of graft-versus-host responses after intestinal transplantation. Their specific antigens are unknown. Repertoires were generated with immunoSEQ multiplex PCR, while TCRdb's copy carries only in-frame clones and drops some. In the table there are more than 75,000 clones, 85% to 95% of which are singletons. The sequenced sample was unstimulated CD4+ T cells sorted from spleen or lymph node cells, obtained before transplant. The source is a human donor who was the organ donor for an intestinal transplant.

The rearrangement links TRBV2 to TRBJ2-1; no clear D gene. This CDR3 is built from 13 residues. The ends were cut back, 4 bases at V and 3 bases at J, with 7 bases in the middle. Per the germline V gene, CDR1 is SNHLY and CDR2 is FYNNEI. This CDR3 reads CASSVVSYNEQFF. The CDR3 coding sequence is TGTGCCAGCAGTGTGGTCAGCTACAATGAGCAGTTCTTC.

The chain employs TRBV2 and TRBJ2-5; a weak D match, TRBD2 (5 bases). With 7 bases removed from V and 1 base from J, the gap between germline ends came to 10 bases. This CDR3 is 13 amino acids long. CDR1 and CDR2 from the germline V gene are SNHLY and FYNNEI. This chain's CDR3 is CASMLSGQETQYF. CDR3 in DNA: TGTGCCAGCATGCTAAGCGGCCAAGAGACCCAGTACTTC.

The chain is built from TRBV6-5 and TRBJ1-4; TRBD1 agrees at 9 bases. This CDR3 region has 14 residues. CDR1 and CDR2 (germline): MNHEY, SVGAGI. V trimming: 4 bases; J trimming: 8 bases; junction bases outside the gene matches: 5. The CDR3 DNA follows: TGTGCCAGCAGTTCCGACAGGGGGTACGAAAAACTGTTTTTT. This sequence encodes CASSSDRGYEKLFF.

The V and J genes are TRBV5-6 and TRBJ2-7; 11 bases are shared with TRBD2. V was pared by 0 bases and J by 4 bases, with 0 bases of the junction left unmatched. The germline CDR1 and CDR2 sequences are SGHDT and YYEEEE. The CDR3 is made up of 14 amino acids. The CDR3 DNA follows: TGTGCCAGCAGCTTGGCTAGCGGGAGGTACGAGCAGTACTTC. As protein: CASSLASGRYEQYF.

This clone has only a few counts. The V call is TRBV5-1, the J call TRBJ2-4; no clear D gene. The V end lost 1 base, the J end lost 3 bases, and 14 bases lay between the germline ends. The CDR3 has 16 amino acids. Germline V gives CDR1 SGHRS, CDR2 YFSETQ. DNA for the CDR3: TGCGCCAGCAGCTTGAGAGAGGCGCTTGACAAAAACATTCAGTACTTC. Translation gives CASSLREALDKNIQYF.

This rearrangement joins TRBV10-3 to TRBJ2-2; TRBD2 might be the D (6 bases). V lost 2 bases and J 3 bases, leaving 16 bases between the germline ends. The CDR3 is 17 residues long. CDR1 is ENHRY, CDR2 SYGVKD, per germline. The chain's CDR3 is CAISEPSPGLYTGELFF. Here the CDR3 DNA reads TGTGCCATCAGTGAGCCGAGTCCGGGACTTTACACCGGGGAGCTGTTTTTT.

CDR3 protein: CASSLSRGGSGSYNEQFF. Here the CDR3 DNA reads TGTGCCAGCAGTTTATCCCGGGGTGGTAGCGGCTCCTACAATGAGCAGTTCTTC. The chain is built from TRBV28 and TRBJ2-1, with TRBD2 as a possible D gene (6 bases). Germline assignment: CDR1 MDHEN and CDR2 SYDVKM. V gave up 1 base and J gave up 0 bases, with 16 bases separating them. The CDR3 runs to 18 residues.

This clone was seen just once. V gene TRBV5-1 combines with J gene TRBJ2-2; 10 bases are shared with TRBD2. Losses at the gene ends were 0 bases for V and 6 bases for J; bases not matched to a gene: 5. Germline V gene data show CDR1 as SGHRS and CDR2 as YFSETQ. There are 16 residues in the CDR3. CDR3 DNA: TGCGCCAGCAGCTTGGTACCTAGCGGGGGTCCCGGGGAGCTGTTTTTT. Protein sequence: CASSLVPSGGPGELFF.